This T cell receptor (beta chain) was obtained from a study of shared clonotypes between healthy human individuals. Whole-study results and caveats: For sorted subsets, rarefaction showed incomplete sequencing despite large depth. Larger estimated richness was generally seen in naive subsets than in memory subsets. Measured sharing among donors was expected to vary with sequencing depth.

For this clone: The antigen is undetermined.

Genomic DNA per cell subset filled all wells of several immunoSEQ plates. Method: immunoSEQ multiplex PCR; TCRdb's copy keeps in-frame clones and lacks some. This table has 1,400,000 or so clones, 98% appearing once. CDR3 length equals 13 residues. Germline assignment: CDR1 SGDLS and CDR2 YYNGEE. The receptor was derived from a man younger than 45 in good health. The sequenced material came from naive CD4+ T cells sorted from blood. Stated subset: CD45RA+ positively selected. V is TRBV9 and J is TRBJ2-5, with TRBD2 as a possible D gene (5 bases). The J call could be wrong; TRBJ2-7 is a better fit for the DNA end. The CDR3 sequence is CASSVGEIHEQYF. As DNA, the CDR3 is TGTGCCAGCAGCGTAGGGGAGATCCACGAGCAGTACTTC.